This is a list of T cell receptor beta chains from one sample in a study of siplizumab effects on memory and regulatory T cells. Assay used: immunoSEQ multiplex PCR; TCRdb lists only in-frame clones, some missing. There are roughly 82,000 clones in the sample; about 91% occur only once, and roughly 1.4% lies in the top ten. The sequencing sample was made of Tregs sorted from blood. The source is a human donor in good health. CDR3s include the opening cysteine and the closing phenylalanine or tryptophan. A D gene is named only where the DNA matches it firmly. Some rows mark clone size as missing; the rest say once, few, many or name a class of expanded clone.

size | D | J | V | CDR3 | DNA
NA | NA | TRBJ1-2 | TRBV9 | CASSLRVGLDGYTF | TGTGCCAGCAGCCTCAGGGTTGGCTTAGACGGCTACACCTTC
NA | NA | TRBJ2-7 | TRBV5-1 | CASSLPLSEQYF | TGCGCCAGCAGCTTGCCTCTGAGCGAGCAGTACTTC
NA | NA | TRBJ1-4 | TRBV9 | CASSGDGRGELFF | TGTGCCAGCAGCGGGGACGGCCGTGGAGAACTGTTTTTT
NA | NA | TRBJ2-3 | TRBV29-1 | CSVPPGDTDTQYF | TGCAGCGTCCCACCCGGGGACACAGATACGCAGTATTTT
NA | NA | TRBJ2-7 | TRBV2 | CASSRAVEQYF | TGTGCCAGCAGCAGGGCTGTCGAGCAGTACTTC
NA | NA | TRBJ1-2 | TRBV30 | CAWSLGEGYGYTF | TGTGCCTGGAGCCTAGGGGAGGGCTATGGCTACACCTTC
once | TRBD2 | TRBJ2-1 | TRBV18 | CASSPRLAGPLYNEQFF | TGTGCCAGCTCACCACGGCTAGCGGGGCCGTTATACAATGAGCAGTTCTTC
NA | TRBD2 | TRBJ2-3 | TRBV19 | CASRSHGLLAGVPDTQYF | TGTGCCAGTAGATCTCACGGGCTACTAGCGGGGGTCCCAGATACGCAGTATTTT
NA | NA | TRBJ2-3 | TRBV5-1 | CASSFRISTDTQYF | TGCGCCAGCAGCTTTAGAATTTCCACAGATACGCAGTATTTT
NA | NA | TRBJ2-1 | TRBV7-9 | CASSLGGSGFF | TGTGCCAGCAGCTTGGGTGGTTCGGGGTTCTTC
NA | NA | TRBJ1-2 | TRBV29-1 | CSAGQLDYGYTF | TGCAGCGCGGGACAATTGGACTATGGCTACACCTTC
NA | TRBD2 | TRBJ2-3 | TRBV9 | CASSPSGGGTDTQYF | TGTGCCAGCAGCCCCTCGGGGGGGGGCACAGATACGCAGTATTTT
NA | NA | TRBJ1-1 | TRBV25-1 | CATLLDGGAGEAFF | TGTGCCACCCTCTTAGATGGGGGCGCGGGTGAAGCTTTCTTT
NA | NA | TRBJ2-7 | TRBV11-2 | CASSRIVGTEEQYF | TGTGCCAGCAGCCGTATTGTGGGGACGGAGGAGCAGTACTTC
NA | TRBD1 | TRBJ2-6 | TRBV5-1 | CASSYRQGGNSGANVLTF | TGCGCCAGCAGCTACCGACAGGGTGGCAACTCTGGGGCCAACGTCCTGACTTTC
NA | NA | TRBJ2-4 | TRBV5-1 | CASSLTPSSGGGNIQYF | TGCGCCAGCAGCTTGACTCCGAGTAGCGGCGGTGGAAACATTCAGTACTTC
NA | NA | TRBJ1-2 | TRBV6-6 | CASNGGSGGYTF | TGTGCCAGCAACGGCGGGTCGGGCGGCTACACCTTC
NA | NA | TRBJ2-7 | TRBV9 | CASSVALWAYEQYF | TGTGCCAGCAGCGTAGCCCTTTGGGCCTACGAGCAGTACTTC
once | TRBD1 | TRBJ2-2 | TRBV6-1 | CASSGQGAFSGELFF | TGTGCCAGTTCGGGACAGGGGGCGTTTTCCGGGGAGCTGTTTTTT
NA | TRBD1 | TRBJ1-6 | TRBV6-5 | CASRTRDRVSPLHF | TGTGCCAGTCGTACCCGGGACAGGGTTTCACCCCTCCACTTT
NA | TRBD1 | TRBJ2-5 | TRBV18 | CASSLGTGVETQYF | TGTGCCAGCTCACTAGGGACAGGGGTAGAGACCCAGTACTTC
NA | NA | TRBJ2-7 | TRBV2 | CASRGESYEQYF | TGTGCCAGCAGGGGGGAGTCCTACGAGCAGTACTTC
NA | TRBD1 | TRBJ1-1 | TRBV10-3 | CAISEGGGGGVKAFF | TGTGCCATCAGTGAAGGAGGGGGAGGGGGCGTGAAAGCTTTCTTT
NA | TRBD1 | TRBJ1-6 | TRBV19 | CASSRTGAHSPLHF | TGTGCCAGTAGTCGGACAGGGGCGCACTCACCCCTCCACTTT
NA | NA | TRBJ2-1 | TRBV7-1 | CASSLTGISHNEQFF | TGTGCCAGCAGCTTAACAGGGATCAGCCACAATGAGCAGTTCTTC
NA | TRBD1 | TRBJ1-2 | TRBV18 | CASSLGTGARGYTF | TGTGCCAGCTCACTCGGGACAGGGGCACGCGGCTACACCTTC
NA | TRBD1 | TRBJ1-2 | TRBV5-3 | CARSGDRRANYGYTF | TGTGCCAGAAGCGGGGACAGGCGAGCTAACTATGGCTACACCTTC
NA | NA | TRBJ2-3 | TRBV5-1 | CASSLALGSTDTQYF | TGCGCCAGCAGCTTGGCACTAGGAAGCACAGATACGCAGTATTTT
NA | TRBD2 | TRBJ2-3 | TRBV4-2 | CASSQVLAGGLTDTQYF | TGTGCCAGCAGCCAAGTCCTAGCGGGGGGGTTAACAGATACGCAGTATTTT
NA | NA | TRBJ1-1 | TRBV5-1 | CASTPIRVGDTEAFF | TGCGCCAGCACCCCGATTCGGGTGGGGGACACTGAAGCTTTCTTT
NA | NA | TRBJ2-7 | TRBV5-4 | CASSLRGPGSSYEQYF | TGTGCCAGCAGCTTGCGGGGGCCAGGGAGCTCCTACGAGCAGTACTTC
NA | NA | TRBJ2-5 | TRBV6-1 | CASRRGAWETQYF | TGTGCCAGCAGACGGGGGGCGTGGGAGACCCAGTACTTC
NA | NA | TRBJ1-2 | TRBV4-1 | CASSQDPGLYYGYTF | TGCGCCAGCAGCCAAGATCCGGGACTCTACTATGGCTACACCTTC
NA | NA | TRBJ2-3 | TRBV7-2 | CASSTPAGATQYF | TGTGCCAGCAGCACCCCTGCGGGGGCTACGCAGTATTTT
NA | NA | TRBJ2-7 | TRBV19 | CASSISTRSFYEQYF | TGTGCCAGTAGTATTAGTACCCGATCTTTTTACGAGCAGTACTTC
few | NA | TRBJ1-1 | TRBV28 | CASSNRWMNTEAFF | TGTGCCAGCAGTAATCGCTGGATGAACACTGAAGCTTTCTTT
NA | NA | TRBJ2-5 | TRBV7-2 | CASSLIFSETQYF | TGTGCCAGCAGCTTGATATTTTCGGAGACCCAGTACTTC
NA | NA | TRBJ1-2 | TRBV9 | CASSVESGGYGYTF | TGTGCCAGCAGCGTAGAATCCGGGGGCTATGGCTACACCTTC
NA | NA | TRBJ2-7 | TRBV21-1 | CASSKPWASGGAITEQYF | TGTGCCAGCAGCAAACCTTGGGCTAGCGGGGGGGCTATAACCGAGCAGTACTTC
NA | TRBD2 | TRBJ2-5 | TRBV6-6 | CASIPTGGGDQETQYF | TGTGCCAGCATTCCCACCGGGGGAGGGGACCAAGAGACCCAGTACTTC
NA | NA | TRBJ1-1 | TRBV5-5 | CASTATLGTEAFF | TGTGCCAGCACCGCGACCCTGGGGACTGAAGCTTTCTTT
NA | TRBD2 | TRBJ2-5 | TRBV4-1 | CASSQGASSWGLAGPQETQYF | TGCGCCAGCAGCCAAGGGGCCTCCTCGTGGGGGCTAGCGGGTCCGCAAGAGACCCAGTACTTC
NA | TRBD2 | TRBJ2-7 | TRBV4-1 | CASSPRPGLAGAHSYEQYF | TGCGCCAGCAGCCCCAGGCCGGGACTAGCGGGGGCCCACTCCTACGAGCAGTACTTC
once | NA | TRBJ1-1 | TRBV27 | CASSRSHFWAGFVEAFF | TGTGCCAGCAGTCGATCCCACTTCTGGGCGGGGTTCGTTGAAGCTTTCTTT